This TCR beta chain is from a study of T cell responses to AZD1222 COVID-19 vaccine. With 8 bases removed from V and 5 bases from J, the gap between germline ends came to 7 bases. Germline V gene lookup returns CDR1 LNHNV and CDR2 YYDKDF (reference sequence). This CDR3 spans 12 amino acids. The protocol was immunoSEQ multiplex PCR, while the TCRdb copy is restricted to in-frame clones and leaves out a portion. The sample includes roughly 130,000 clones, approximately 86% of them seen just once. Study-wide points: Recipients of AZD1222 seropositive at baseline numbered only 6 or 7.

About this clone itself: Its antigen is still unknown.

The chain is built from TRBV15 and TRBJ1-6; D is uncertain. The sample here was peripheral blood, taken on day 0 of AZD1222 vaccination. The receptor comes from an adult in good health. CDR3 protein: CATGQDNSPLHF. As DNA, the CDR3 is TGTGCCACCGGGCAGGATAATTCACCCCTCCACTTT.